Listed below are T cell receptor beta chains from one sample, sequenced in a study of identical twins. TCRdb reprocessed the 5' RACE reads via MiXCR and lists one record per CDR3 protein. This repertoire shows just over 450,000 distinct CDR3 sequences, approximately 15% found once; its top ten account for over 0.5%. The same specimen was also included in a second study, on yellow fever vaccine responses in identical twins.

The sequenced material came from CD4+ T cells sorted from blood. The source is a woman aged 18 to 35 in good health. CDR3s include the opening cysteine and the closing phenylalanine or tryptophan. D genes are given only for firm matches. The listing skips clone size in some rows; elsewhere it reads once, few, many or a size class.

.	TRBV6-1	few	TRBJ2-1	TGTGCCAGCCTAAGGAGGGGATCGGTCAATGAGCAGTTCTTC	CASLRRGSVNEQFF
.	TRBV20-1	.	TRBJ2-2	TGCAGTGCTAGAGACCTACAGGGTTCCACCGGGGAGCTGTTTTTT	CSARDLQGSTGELFF
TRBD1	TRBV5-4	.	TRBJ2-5	TGTGCCAGCAGCTTGGGGGGACAGCTGAAAGAGACCCAGTACTTC	CASSLGGQLKETQYF
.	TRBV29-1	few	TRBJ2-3	TGCAGCGTAAAGACAGACCCCACAGATACGCAGTATTTT	CSVKTDPTDTQYF
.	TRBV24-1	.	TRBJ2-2	TGTGCCACCAGTGATTTGCCGACAGGACCTAAGAACACCGGGGAGCTGTTTTTT	CATSDLPTGPKNTGELFF
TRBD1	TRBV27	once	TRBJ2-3	TGTGCCAGCAGACGGGGACAGAGACGGGGAGATACGCAGTATTTT	CASRRGQRRGDTQYF
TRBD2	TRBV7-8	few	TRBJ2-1	TGTGCCAGCAGCTTAGGTAGGGCTAGCGGGAGTATTGAGCAGTTCTTC	CASSLGRASGSIEQFF
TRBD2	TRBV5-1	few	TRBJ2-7	TGCGCCAGCGGAACACTAGCGGGAGCCTACGAGCAGTACTTC	CASGTLAGAYEQYF
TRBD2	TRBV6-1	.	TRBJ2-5	TGTGCCAGCAGTGAAGTTGCGGGAGGGCCGGAGACCCAGTACTTC	CASSEVAGGPETQYF
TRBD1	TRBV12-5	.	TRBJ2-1	TGTGCTAGTGGTTTGGTGGTTGGACAGGGGTACAATGAGCAGTTCTTC	CASGLVVGQGYNEQFF
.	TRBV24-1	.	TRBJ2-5	TGTGCCACCAGGGAGAGGGGAGGAGAGACCCAGTACTTC	CATRERGGETQYF
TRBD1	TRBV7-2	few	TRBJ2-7	TGTGCCAGCAGCGGAGGCGATCGGACAGGGACCTACGAGCAGTACTTC	CASSGGDRTGTYEQYF
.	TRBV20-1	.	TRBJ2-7	TGCAGTGCTACTATTATCCAGGTCTACGAGCAGTACTTC	CSATIIQVYEQYF
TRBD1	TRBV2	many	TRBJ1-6	TGTGCCAGCAGTCCGCAGGACAGGGTTATACCCCTCCACTTT	CASSPQDRVIPLHF
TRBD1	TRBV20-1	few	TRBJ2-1	TGCAGTGCCAAAGCCGGGACAGGCGACGTGGGTGAGCAGTTCTTC	CSAKAGTGDVGEQFF
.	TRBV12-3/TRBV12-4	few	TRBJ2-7	TGTGCCAGCAGTGCCCAAGGAGCGCGGGAGCAGTACTTC	CASSAQGAREQYF
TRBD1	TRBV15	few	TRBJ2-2	TGTGCCACCAGCAGGGGACAGGAGAAGAACACCGGGGAGCTGTTTTTT	CATSRGQEKNTGELFF
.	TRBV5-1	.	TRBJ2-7	TGCGCCAGCAGCTTCCAGGGGCAGGGGCCCTACGAGCAGTACTTC	CASSFQGQGPYEQYF
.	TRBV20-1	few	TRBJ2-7	TGCAGTGCTAGATCTCGCGCTCTCTACGAGCAGTACTTC	CSARSRALYEQYF
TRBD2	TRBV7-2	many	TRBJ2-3	TGTGCCAGCAGCCAGACTAGCGGGACGGCGCAGTATTTT	CASSQTSGTAQYF
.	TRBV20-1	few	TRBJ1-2	TGCAGTGCTAGAGATCCGTCGTATTGGGGCTACACCTTC	CSARDPSYWGYTF
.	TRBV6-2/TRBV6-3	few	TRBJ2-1	TGTGCCAGCAGGGGACTCTCGGGTGAGCAGTTCTTC	CASRGLSGEQFF
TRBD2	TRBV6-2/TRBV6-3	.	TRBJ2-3	TGTGCCAGCAGAAAACCGGGACTAGCGGGAGTGGGAGATACGCAGTATTTT	CASRKPGLAGVGDTQYF
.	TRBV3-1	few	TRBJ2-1	TGTGCCAGCAGAGACAGCATCTACAATGAGCAGTTCTTC	CASRDSIYNEQFF
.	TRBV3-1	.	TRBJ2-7	TGTGCCAGCAGCCAAGGGTGGAGCGGTAGCTCCTACGAGCAGTACTTC	CASSQGWSGSSYEQYF
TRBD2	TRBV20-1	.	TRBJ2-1	TGCAGTCCCCGGGAGGCACCCTACAATGAGCAGTTCTTC	CSPREAPYNEQFF
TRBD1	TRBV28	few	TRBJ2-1	TGTGCCAGCAGATACCGGGACAGTCACAATGAGCAGTTCTTC	CASRYRDSHNEQFF
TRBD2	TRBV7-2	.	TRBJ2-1	TGTGCCAGCAGCTTAGCAGGACTAGCGGGAGGGCCTGATCAGTTCTTC	CASSLAGLAGGPDQFF
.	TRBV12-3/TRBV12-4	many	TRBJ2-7	TGTGCCAGCAGTTTCAAGATCGGCTACGAGCAGTACTTC	CASSFKIGYEQYF
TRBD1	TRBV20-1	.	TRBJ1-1	TGCAGTGCTAGAGACGGGGACAGGGTAAACACTGAAGCTTTCTTT	CSARDGDRVNTEAFF
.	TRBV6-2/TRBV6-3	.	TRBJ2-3	TGTGCCAGCAGCCACCCCGGAACGCAGTATTTT	CASSHPGTQYF
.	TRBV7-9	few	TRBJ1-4	TGTGCCAGCAGCTTTTTAAGGGACCGGGGCTCCGAAAAACTGTTTTTT	CASSFLRDRGSEKLFF
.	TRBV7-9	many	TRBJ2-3	TGTGCCAGCAGCCCACCCGCGGGCCCCCTGGGTACGCAGTATTTT	CASSPPAGPLGTQYF
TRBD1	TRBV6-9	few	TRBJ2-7	TGTGCCAGCAGTTGCCCCGGGACAGGGGGTTCCTACGAGCAGTACTTC	CASSCPGTGGSYEQYF
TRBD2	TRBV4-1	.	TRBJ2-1	TGCGCCAGCAGCCTACTAGCGGGAAACTACAATGAGCAGTTCTTC	CASSLLAGNYNEQFF
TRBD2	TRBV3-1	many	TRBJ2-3	TGTGCCAGCAGCCTCTTGGTGGCGGGGGGGACAGATACGCAGTATTTT	CASSLLVAGGTDTQYF
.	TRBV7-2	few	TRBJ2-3	TGTGCCAGCAGCCAATTCCTGAAAGTTGGTGGCACAGATACGCAGTATTTT	CASSQFLKVGGTDTQYF
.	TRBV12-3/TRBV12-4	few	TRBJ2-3	TGTGCCAGCAAAGGGCTGGGTGATACGCAGTATTTT	CASKGLGDTQYF
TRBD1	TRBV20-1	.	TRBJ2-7	TGCAGTGCTAGAGATAGGGACAGTAGCTCCTACGAGCAGTACTTC	CSARDRDSSSYEQYF
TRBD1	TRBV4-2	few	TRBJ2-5	TGTGCCAGCAGCCAAGGACAGGGAGTTGGGGGACAAGAGACCCAGTACTTC	CASSQGQGVGGQETQYF
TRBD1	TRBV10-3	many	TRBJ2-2	TGTGCCATCAGTGAGGTATCCGCCGGGACAGGATACACCGGGGAGCTGTTTTTT	CAISEVSAGTGYTGELFF
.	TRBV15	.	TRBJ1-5	TGTGCCACCAGCAGAGATGCCGCAGAGGGCAATCAGCCCCAGCATTTT	CATSRDAAEGNQPQHF
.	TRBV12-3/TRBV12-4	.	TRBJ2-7	TGTGCCAGCAGTTTAGCGGCGGGCAGTCCGGGGGAGCAGTACTTC	CASSLAAGSPGEQYF
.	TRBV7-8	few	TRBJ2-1	TGTGCCAGCAGCTTCCGGGACTTATACAATGAGCAGTTCTTC	CASSFRDLYNEQFF
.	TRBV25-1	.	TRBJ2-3	TGTGCCAGCAGCTGGACGTCAGATACGCAGTATTTT	CASSWTSDTQYF